Below are 9 T cell receptor beta chains sequenced from a single sample in a study of control samples from healthy donors and cancer patients. Method: immunoSEQ multiplex PCR; TCRdb's copy keeps in-frame clones and lacks some. The table includes more than 100,000 clones, approximately 90% detected once. Sequences were obtained from blood. The receptors were gathered from a man younger than 35 in good health.

V and J are TRBV7-9 and TRBJ1-2; D is ambiguous. V lost 4 bases, J lost 3 bases, and 15 bases lay in between. Germline CDR1 is SEHNR and CDR2 is FQNEAQ (reference sequence). The CDR3 has 15 residues. The chain's CDR3 is CASSSSGISHYGYTF. CDR3 nucleotides: TGTGCCAGCAGCTCGTCCGGGATCTCTCACTATGGCTACACCTTC.

The genes are TRBV7-9 and TRBJ2-1; D might be TRBD1 or TRBD2, each matching 5 bases. V gave up 5 bases and J gave up 8 bases, with 13 bases separating them. The CDR3 length is 13 residues. The germline gives CDR1 SEHNR, CDR2 FQNEAQ (reference sequence). The DNA for the CDR3 is TGTGCCAGCAGCCCCCTGAGGGGAGATGAGCAGTTCTTC. This codes for CASSPLRGDEQFF.

The rearrangement links TRBV4-1 to TRBJ1-5, with TRBD1 matching 7 bases. The J segment lost 1 base and the V segment lost 4 bases, leaving 1 base of the junction unmatched. Germline loops: CDR1 MGHRA, CDR2 YSYEKL. The CDR3 is made up of 14 amino acids. For the CDR3, the DNA is TGCGCCAGCAGCCTCAGGGGGAGCAATCAGCCCCAGCATTTT. Its translation is CASSLRGSNQPQHF.

The genes are TRBV7-3 and TRBJ2-5; D possibly uses TRBD1 or TRBD2 (6 bases each). V was cut by 3 bases and J by 1 base, with 12 bases left in between. This CDR3 is built from 15 residues. CDR1 is SGHTA, CDR2 FQGTGA, per germline. CDR3 loop: CASSFRGHLQETQYF. The CDR3 DNA follows: TGTGCCAGCAGCTTTCGGGGGCACCTCCAAGAGACCCAGTACTTC.

A remark on this clone: At one end the junction does not follow the germline gene, possibly because of a read error. The rearrangement uses TRBV4-2 and TRBJ2-1; 8 bases map to TRBD2. Per the germline V gene, CDR1 is LGHNA and CDR2 is YNFKEQ. This CDR3 is built from 12 residues. The CDR3 DNA sequence: TGTGCCAGCAGCCAAGACGCGGGACTAGTTCTCTTC. Its protein product is CASSQDAGLVLF.

This chain joins TRBV4-1 and TRBJ2-6, with D perhaps TRBD2 (5 bases). V gave up 1 base and J gave up 3 bases, with 13 bases separating them. This CDR3 comprises 17 residues. Germline values: CDR1 MGHRA, CDR2 YSYEKL. The CDR3 nucleotides are TGCGCCAGCAGCCAAGTCCGGGGAACCGGTGGGGCCAACGTCCTGACTTTC. Amino acids: CASSQVRGTGGANVLTF.

J is TRBJ1-5 and V is TRBV2; 7 bases are a match to TRBD1. J gave up 3 bases and V 6 bases, and 8 bases lay outside the gene matches. CDR1 and CDR2 from the germline V gene are SNHLY and FYNNEI. The CDR3 is 15 residues long. Here the CDR3 reads CASSTRQGPNQPQHF. CDR3 coding DNA: TGTGCCAGCAGCACTCGACAGGGACCCAATCAGCCCCAGCATTTT.

The chain uses TRBV3-1 (or the pseudogene TRBV3-2) and TRBJ2-4; 9 bases fit TRBD1. Germline-derived CDR1 and CDR2 are LGHDT and YNNKEL (reference sequence). The CDR3 has 14 amino acids. The junction had 6 bases not matched to a gene; V was cut back by 4 bases and J by 8 bases. CDR3 in amino acids: CASSPRTGVDIQYF. DNA for the CDR3: TGTGCCAGCAGCCCCCGGACAGGGGTTGACATTCAGTACTTC.

This chain joins TRBV7-3 and TRBJ1-2; D not resolved. The CDR3 has 14 amino acids. V was trimmed by 4 bases and J by 0 bases, leaving 9 bases between them. Germline V gives CDR1 SGHTA, CDR2 FQGTGA. CDR3 DNA: TGTGCCAGCAGCTCGACACCCTCTAACTATGGCTACACCTTC. As protein: CASSSTPSNYGYTF.